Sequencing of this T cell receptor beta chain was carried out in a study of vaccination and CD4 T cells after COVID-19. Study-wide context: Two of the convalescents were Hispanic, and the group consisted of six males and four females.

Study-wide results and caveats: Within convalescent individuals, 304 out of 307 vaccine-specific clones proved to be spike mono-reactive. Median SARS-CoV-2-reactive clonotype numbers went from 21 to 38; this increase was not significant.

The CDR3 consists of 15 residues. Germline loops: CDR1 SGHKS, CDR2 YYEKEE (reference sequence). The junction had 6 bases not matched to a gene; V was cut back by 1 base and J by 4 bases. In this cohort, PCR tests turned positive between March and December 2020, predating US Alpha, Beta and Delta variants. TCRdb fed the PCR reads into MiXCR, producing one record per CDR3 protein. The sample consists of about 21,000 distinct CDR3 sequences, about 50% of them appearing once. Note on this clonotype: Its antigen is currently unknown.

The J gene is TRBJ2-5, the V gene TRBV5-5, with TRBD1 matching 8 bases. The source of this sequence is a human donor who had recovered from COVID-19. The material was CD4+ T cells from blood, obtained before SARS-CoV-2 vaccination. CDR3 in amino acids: CASSLTLDRVETQYF. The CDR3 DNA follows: TGTGCCAGCAGCTTGACTTTGGACAGGGTAGAGACCCAGTACTTC.